Sequencing of this T cell receptor (beta chain) was carried out in a study of T-cell reconstitution after alpha-beta-depleted transplantation in children. A TCRbeta library incorporating unique molecular identifiers was prepared. TCRdb redid the calling of the PCR reads with MiXCR, one entry per CDR3 protein. The sample has some 830,000 distinct CDR3 sequences, roughly 15% seen once. This CDR3 has 12 residues. Germline V gene lookup returns CDR1 SQVTM and CDR2 ANQGSEA. V lost 6 bases to trimming and J lost 9 bases, with 17 bases between them. The sequencing used PBMCs, mostly from graft donor cells, collected 360 days after TCRalphabeta/CD19-depleted stem cell transplant. This clonotype originated in a male patient younger than 18 who had a stem cell transplant for acute lymphoblastic leukemia, so the T cells may come from the graft donor. The rearrangement uses TRBV29-1 and TRBJ2-5; perhaps D is TRBD1 or TRBD2 (7 bases each). CDR3 in amino acids: CSVAQGGDPQYF. The CDR3, as DNA: TGCAGCGTCGCTCAGGGGGGGGACCCCCAGTACTTC.